This TCR beta chain was documented in a study of blood T cell repertoires in COVID-19 (dated by TCRdb to the early 2020s). Broadly, across the study: The collaborator samples originated in the United States, Italy and Spain and spanned the acute and convalescent phases of COVID-19. The material from the prospective study consisted of cDNA or gDNA derived from T cells, B-cell-depleted T cells, or PBMCs. Deeply sampled blood TCRbeta repertoires from subjects exposed to, actively infected with, or recovered from COVID-19 were included in the dataset. The repertoires were made available in a free public database intended to serve as a resource for research on the immune response to SARS-CoV-2. Samples were obtained from the ongoing ImmuneRACE study (first 160 participants) and from some 1,200 subjects provided by 6 global collaborators. Sample metadata almost always included a de-identified subject ID, COVID-19 status, age in years and sex. Where HLA class I and class II types were available, the types were taken from metadata supplied by the sample provider, not from assay-based typing.

In the case of this clone: Its binding antigen is unknown. Base qualities were left out, and no much larger clone turns up one base away.

What the research found in general, with its limitations: The quantity of clinical and demographic metadata differed by source and by participant and was supplied without curation.

Each collaborating institution followed its own protocols to collect whole blood in K2EDTA tubes. Collaborator samples were shipped for TCRbeta analysis as frozen whole blood, isolated PBMCs, or DNA extracted from either sample type. TCRbeta CDR3 regions were amplified from genomic DNA by means of the immunoSEQ Assay, a bias-controlled multiplex PCR. Processing in the source paper ran as follows. The number of nucleated cells in each sample was estimated from the amplification of reference gene primers within the assay. Sequence reads were collapsed and filtered to measure the absolute abundance of every unique TCRbeta CDR3 rearrangement. For each sample, productive Simpson clonality was calculated by taking the square root of Simpson's diversity index across productive rearrangements. TCRdb re-hosts the immuneACCESS table, in-frame sequences only. Its copies lack some clones; in the studies checked, an unresolved V gene accounts for under half of them, and the cause for the rest is not known. V, J and clone size are taken as reported in that table, and D and trimming were inferred from the DNA itself. For this sample the table gives about 62,000 clones, of which about 87% were detected only once. Roughly 1% of the sample is held by the ten biggest clonotypes.

CDR1 is given as SGHTA and CDR2 as FQGNSA, both from the germline V gene. Germline trimming amounts to 3 bases on V and 3 bases on J, with 5 as the count of junction bases outside the gene matches. The CDR3 spans 14 residues, from the cysteine through the phenylalanine. Only the CDR3 DNA is retained, 42 bases long and in frame from the first base. The sample was peripheral blood. Recombination linked TRBV7-2 to TRBJ2-7; 7 bases in the middle match TRBD2. The TCR originated in a man in his 70s with acute or convalescent COVID-19. The DNA sequence is as follows: TGTGCCAGCAGCTTTCGGGAGGAGATCTACGAGCAGTACTTC. Translation gives CASSFREEIYEQYF.